Presented here are 20 T cell receptor beta chains from one specimen sequenced in a study of glioma-infiltrating T cells after dendritic cell vaccination. Sequenced by immunoSEQ multiplex PCR; TCRdb stores in-frame clones only, minus some. The table records 60,000 to 70,000 clones, around 83% of them present only once. The specimen was blood, collected before dendritic cell vaccination. The receptors here all came from a human donor with glioblastoma.

The chain links TRBV29-1 to TRBJ2-3; TRBD2 matches at 7 bases. V lost 7 bases to trimming and J lost 4 bases; unmatched junction nucleotides: 5. Germline lookup yields CDR1 SQVTM and CDR2 ANQGSEA. CDR3 size: 12 residues. In DNA, the CDR3 is TGCAGCGCGGGGGGAACGGCAGATACGCAGTATTTT. It specifies CSAGGTADTQYF.

The gene calls are TRBV2 and TRBJ1-6; TRBD1 aligns across 7 bases. The trim removed 6 bases at V and 7 bases at J, leaving 9 bases unmatched. CDR1 and CDR2 (germline): SNHLY, FYNNEI. The CDR3 consists of 15 residues. The CDR3 protein is CASRYGETGNSPLHF. In nucleotides, the CDR3 is TGTGCCAGCAGGTACGGGGAGACAGGGAATTCACCCCTCCACTTT.

The chain employs TRBV7-9 and TRBJ2-3; D is possibly TRBD2 (5 bases). Per germline, CDR1 SEHNR and CDR2 FQNEAQ (reference sequence). The V and J ends lost 4 bases and 8 bases respectively, with 22 bases between them. The CDR3 runs 16 residues. CDR3 DNA: TGTGCCAGCAGCTATATAGCTACCACCTTAGAGGGTACGCAGTATTTT. This sequence encodes CASSYIATTLEGTQYF.

This chain connects TRBV5-1 to TRBJ1-3; D remains ambiguous. The CDR3 is made up of 15 amino acids. CDR1 SGHRS and CDR2 YFSETQ come from the germline V gene. Trimming cost V 0 bases and J 0 bases, with 7 bases left between them. CDR3 DNA: TGCGCCAGCAGCTTGGATTACTACTCTGGAAACACCATATATTTT. This codes for CASSLDYYSGNTIYF.

This chain links TRBV5-4 with TRBJ2-6; D perhaps matches TRBD2 (5 bases). Germline lookup yields CDR1 SGHNT and CDR2 YYREEE (reference sequence). CDR3 length: 16 residues. Trimming removed 0 bases at V and 0 bases at J, with 7 bases between. The CDR3 protein is CASSLVGSSGANVLTF. In nucleotides, the CDR3 is TGTGCCAGCAGCTTGGTAGGGAGCTCTGGGGCCAACGTCCTGACTTTC. The variable domain in full, with the rest retrieved from reference TRBV5-4 and TRBJ2-6, is ETGVTQSPTHLIKTRGQQVTLRCSSQSGHNTVSWYQQALGQGPQFIFQYYREEENGRGNFPPRFSGLQFPNYSSELNVNALELDDSALYLCASSLVGSSGANVLTFGAGSRLTVL.

CDR3 sequence (DNA): TGTGCCAGCAGCACTAGTGGGACAAGAAACTATGGCTACACCTTC. Translating gives CASSTSGTRNYGYTF. The V gene is TRBV7-9, the J gene TRBJ1-2; a weak D match, TRBD1 (6 bases). The length of the CDR3 is 15 residues. Germline lookup yields CDR1 SEHNR and CDR2 FQNEAQ (reference sequence). V dropped 5 bases and J dropped 2 bases, with 15 bases sitting between them.

CDR3 sequence (DNA): TGTGCCAGCAGTTACGAGTTCGGGGAGCTGTTTTTT. Translating gives CASSYEFGELFF. This chain joins TRBV6-6 and TRBJ2-2; D not certain. The CDR3 contains 12 residues. Germline CDR1 and CDR2: MNHNY and SVGAGI (reference sequence). Trimming shortened V by 2 bases and J by 7 bases, and 5 bases separated the two germline ends.

A few counts support this clone. The chain has TRBV7-2 and TRBJ1-4; possibly TRBD1 for D (6 bases). The CDR3 is 14 amino acids. Per germline, CDR1 SGHTA and CDR2 FQGNSA. V lost 5 bases and J 5 bases, leaving 12 bases between the germline ends. CDR3 sequence: CASSTQGTNEKLFF. CDR3 nucleotides: TGTGCCAGCAGCACGCAGGGGACCAATGAAAAACTGTTTTTT.

This clone was observed once. The chain couples TRBV5-4 to TRBJ2-3; perhaps TRBD1 as D (5 bases). Germline V gene lookup returns CDR1 SGHNT and CDR2 YYREEE (reference sequence). CDR3 length: 15 residues. V gave up 0 bases and J gave up 2 bases, with 10 bases separating them. This CDR3 reads CASSLDTGATDTQYF. In nucleotides, the CDR3 is TGTGCCAGCAGCTTGGATACAGGCGCCACAGATACGCAGTATTTT.

This clone has only one observation. V gene TRBV28 combines with J gene TRBJ2-3; D may be TRBD2 (6 bases). Germline values: CDR1 MDHEN, CDR2 SYDVKM. Trimming left V 3 bases short and J 0 bases short, with 13 bases between. There are 16 residues in the CDR3. CDR3 DNA sequence: TGTGCCAGCAGTTTTTCCAGGCGGGATAGCACAGATACGCAGTATTTT. This translates into CASSFSRRDSTDTQYF.

The chain recombines TRBV5-6 with TRBJ2-1; 7 bases map to TRBD2. The germline gives CDR1 SGHDT, CDR2 YYEEEE. The trim removed 4 bases at V and 0 bases at J, leaving 10 bases unmatched. This CDR3 has 17 residues. The CDR3 reads CASSGDSGGSSYNEQFF. DNA for the CDR3: TGTGCCAGCAGCGGGGATTCGGGCGGGAGCTCCTACAATGAGCAGTTCTTC. Drawing the rest from reference TRBV5-6 and TRBJ2-1, the complete variable domain is DAGVTQSPTHLIKTRGQQVTLRCSPKSGHDTVSWYQQALGQGPQFIFQYYEEEERQRGNFPDRFSGHQFPNYSSELNVNALLLGDSALYLCASSGDSGGSSYNEQFFGPGTRLTVL.

The CDR3 region is CASSGAGPLGGYTF. The CDR3 DNA sequence: TGTGCCAGCAGTGGGGCAGGCCCGCTCGGTGGCTACACCTTC. V usage is TRBV28 and J usage is TRBJ1-2; tentatively, D is TRBD1 (5 bases). CDR3 length: 14 residues. The V and J ends lost 5 bases and 7 bases respectively, with 17 bases between them. Looked up from germline, CDR1 is MDHEN and CDR2 is SYDVKM.

Only a few counts were recorded for this clone. The V call is TRBV7-9, the J call TRBJ1-1; D is possibly TRBD1 (5 bases). CDR3 length: 14 amino acids. Trimming took off 2 bases at V and 4 bases at J, with 11 bases between the two ends. The germline V gene encodes CDR1 SEHNR and CDR2 FQNEAQ (reference sequence). The CDR3 sequence is CASSLMGGSTEAFF. CDR3 coding DNA: TGTGCCAGCAGCTTAATGGGGGGGAGCACTGAAGCTTTCTTT.

The chain couples TRBV6-6 to TRBJ1-5; D is unclear. Trimming pared 4 bases from V and 5 bases from J, leaving 12 bases between. This CDR3 has 14 residues. Germline-derived CDR1 and CDR2 are MNHNY and SVGAGI (reference sequence). CDR3 bases: TGTGCCAGCAGTTCGGGTTCCATCGATCAGCCCCAGCATTTT. Its protein is CASSSGSIDQPQHF.

The chain uses TRBV6-5 and TRBJ2-7; 8 bases are a match to TRBD1. J lost 7 bases, V lost 5 bases, and 7 bases had no gene match. CDR1 is MNHEY and CDR2 is SVGAGI in the germline V gene. The CDR3 is 13 amino acids. The chain's CDR3 is CASSRDRGGEQYF. CDR3 DNA: TGTGCCAGCAGTCGCGACAGGGGTGGGGAGCAGTACTTC.

This clone was seen once. The rearrangement links TRBV11-2 to TRBJ2-2; D may be TRBD1 (6 bases). This CDR3 has 15 residues. Per the germline V gene, CDR1 is SGHAT and CDR2 is FQNNGV. The V end was cut by 1 base, the J end by 4 bases, with 10 bases between. CDR3 sequence (DNA): TGTGCCAGCAGCTTAGGGGGGCTGGGCACCGGGGAGCTGTTTTTT. It encodes CASSLGGLGTGELFF.

The V gene is TRBV4-1, the J gene TRBJ1-5; no clear D. CDR3 length: 17 amino acids. In germline, CDR1 is MGHRA, CDR2 YSYEKL. V lost 4 bases and J lost 1, with 17 bases in between. CDR3 DNA: TGCGCCAGCAGCCCCGAAGTGCGGCCCGAAAGCAATCAGCCCCAGCATTTT. Translation gives CASSPEVRPESNQPQHF.

The CDR3 region is CASSLETRDKNIQYF. CDR3 nucleotides: TGCGCCAGCAGCTTGGAGACCCGGGACAAAAACATTCAGTACTTC. The gene calls are TRBV5-1 and TRBJ2-4, with D perhaps TRBD2 (5 bases). V shed 0 bases and J shed 3 bases, with 10 bases lying between them. The CDR3 totals 15 residues. The germline V gene encodes CDR1 SGHRS and CDR2 YFSETQ.

This clone was found a few times. The chain is built from TRBV5-1 and TRBJ1-6, with 9 bases that match TRBD1. Trimming cost V 3 bases and J 6 bases; bases outside gene matches: 7. The CDR3 is 16 amino acids. The V gene's germline CDR1 is SGHRS and CDR2 YFSETQ. The CDR3 region has the DNA TGCGCCAGCAGCTCACAGGGGGCGGGGGGTAATTCACCCCTCCACTTT. Protein product: CASSSQGAGGNSPLHF. The complete variable domain, with remaining parts taken from reference TRBV5-1 and TRBJ1-6, reads KAGVTQTPRYLIKTRGQQVTLSCSPISGHRSVSWYQQTPGQGLQFLFEYFSETQRNKGNFPGRFSGRQFSNSRSEMNVSTLELGDSALYLCASSSQGAGGNSPLHFGNGTRLTVT.

V is TRBV28 and J is TRBJ1-2; no firm D call. The germline gives CDR1 MDHEN, CDR2 SYDVKM. V lost 2 bases and J lost 8, with 12 bases in between. The CDR3 is made up of 13 amino acids. The CDR3 DNA reads as TGTGCCAGCAGTTTAAGCCGGAGCTACGGCTACACCTTC. It translates to CASSLSRSYGYTF.